The T cell receptor (beta chain) under discussion was sequenced for a study of blood T cell repertoires in COVID-19. Study information: The analysed material was cDNA or gDNA that came from T cells, B-cell-depleted T cells, or PBMCs.

The CDR3 is 16 residues long. The V gene's germline CDR1 is MGHRA and CDR2 YSYEKL. Trimming removed 1 base from V and 5 bases from J, with 14 bases in between. How the authors handled the data: Estimation of nucleated cell counts was performed using reference gene primer amplification. TCRdb keeps only in-frame clones here, not all; method: immunoSEQ multiplex PCR. V and J calls and clone size follow that table, whereas D and trimming were derived from the DNA. The data hold approximately 160,000 clones, with approximately 78% observed a single time. V usage is TRBV4-1 and J usage is TRBJ1-4; tentative D call: TRBD1 (6 bases). The sequenced sample consisted of peripheral blood. The source of this sequence is a human donor in a cohort sampled during active COVID-19. CDR3: CASSQGTGTTNEKLFF. CDR3 DNA: TGCGCCAGCAGCCAAGGTACAGGGACTACGAATGAAAAACTGTTTTTT.